These 15 T cell receptor beta chains were all obtained from the same sample, sequenced in a study of blood T cell repertoires in COVID-19 (dated by TCRdb to about 2020). The method behind the library was the immunoSEQ multiplex PCR assay. TCRdb obtained this table from immuneACCESS and retained in-frame rearrangements with V and J assigned. These tables miss some clones; where compared with another copy, unresolved V genes account for less than half of the shortfall, and the remainder is unexplained. This sample is represented by about 200,000 clones; around 82% of them were singletons. The ten largest account for approximately 4.8% of the sample. The sequencing sample was made of PBMCs or T cells enriched from blood (not recorded which). All receptors derive from a woman in her forties or fifties who had been exposed to COVID-19.

The V and J genes are TRBV9 and TRBJ1-6; 11 positions agree with TRBD1. This CDR3 is 19 amino acids long. Germline CDR1 and CDR2: SGDLS and YYNGEE. With 3 bases clipped from V and 2 bases from J, the junction kept 10 bases outside the gene matches. This CDR3 is CASSARTGGRRPYNSPLHF. Written as DNA, the CDR3 is TGTGCCAGCAGCGCGAGGACAGGGGGCAGAAGACCCTATAATTCACCCCTCCACTTT.

The chain employs TRBV27 and TRBJ1-1, with D possibly being TRBD1 (5 bases). Germline V CDR1 and CDR2: MNHEY, SMNVEV (reference sequence). The ends were cut back, 5 bases at V and 5 bases at J, with 12 bases in the middle. The CDR3 is 13 amino acids. The CDR3 bases are TGTGCCAGCAGTCTTCAGGGTAGGACTGAAGCTTTCTTT. Its protein product is CASSLQGRTEAFF.

This chain joins TRBV7-2 and TRBJ2-7; the D gene is possibly TRBD2 (6 bases). CDR3 size: 15 residues. Trimming removed 5 bases from V and 3 bases from J, with 17 bases in between. CDR1 is SGHTA and CDR2 is FQGNSA in the germline V gene. The CDR3: CASSIRETDLYEQYF. The CDR3 nucleotides read TGTGCCAGCAGCATCCGGGAGACCGATCTCTACGAGCAGTACTTC.

This clone was found a few times. The gene calls are TRBV30 and TRBJ1-3, with D perhaps matching TRBD1 (5 bases). The CDR3 runs 17 residues. Per the germline V gene, CDR1 is GTSNPN and CDR2 is SVGIG (reference sequence). Trimming cost V 3 bases and J 0 bases, with 18 bases left between them. CDR3 region: CAWSGDRTTSSGNTIYF. The CDR3 DNA sequence: TGTGCCTGGAGCGGTGACAGAACCACCTCCTCTGGAAACACCATATATTTT.

The chain carries TRBV5-5 and TRBJ2-1, with TRBD1 identical over 7 bases. The J segment lost 3 bases and the V segment lost 2 bases, leaving 11 bases of the junction unmatched. The V gene's germline CDR1 is SGHKS and CDR2 YYEKEE (reference sequence). The CDR3 is made up of 17 amino acids. The CDR3: CASSLNPTGANYNEQFF. DNA for the CDR3: TGTGCCAGCAGCTTAAACCCTACAGGGGCCAACTACAATGAGCAGTTCTTC. The variable domain in full, completed from reference TRBV5-5 and TRBJ2-1, reads DAGVTQSPTHLIKTRGQQVTLRCSPISGHKSVSWYQQVLGQGPQFIFQYYEKEERGRGNFPDRFSARQFPNYSSELNVNALLLGDSALYLCASSLNPTGANYNEQFFGPGTRLTVL.

This sequence joins TRBV12-5 and TRBJ1-1, with 9 bases that match TRBD1. The CDR3 covers 19 residues. V dropped 1 base and J dropped 10; count of bases not matched to a gene: 22. Germline V CDR1 and CDR2: LGHNT, FRNRAP. CDR3 in amino acids: CASGLGSKDRGAAGDGAFF. The CDR3 coding sequence is TGTGCTAGTGGTTTGGGGTCCAAGGACAGGGGAGCTGCTGGGGACGGAGCTTTCTTT.

The V and J genes are TRBV4-2 and TRBJ1-5, with unresolved D. CDR1 is LGHNA and CDR2 is YNFKEQ in the germline V gene. This CDR3 region has 17 residues. V lost 1 base to trimming and J lost 5 bases, with 18 bases between them. The CDR3 sequence is CASSQGVGGKEDQPQHF. Here the CDR3 DNA reads TGTGCCAGCAGCCAAGGGGTAGGAGGAAAAGAAGATCAGCCCCAGCATTTT.

The chain recombines TRBV27 with TRBJ1-3; TRBD1 is a possible D gene (5 bases). Germline V gives CDR1 MNHEY, CDR2 SMNVEV (reference sequence). The CDR3 length is 16 residues. Trimming removed 1 base at V and 4 bases at J, with 14 bases between. The CDR3 region has the DNA TGTGCCAGCAGTTTATACGGCCAGGGAGGGGGAAACACCATATATTTT. Encoded protein: CASSLYGQGGGNTIYF.

This clone was seen only a few times. The V and J genes are TRBV4-2 and TRBJ1-5, with D hard to call. The CDR3 contains 14 residues. The ends were cut back, 3 bases at V and 0 bases at J, with 6 bases in the middle. Germline V gives CDR1 LGHNA, CDR2 YNFKEQ. CDR3 loop: CASSQEDSNQPQHF. The DNA of the CDR3 is TGTGCCAGCAGCCAGGAGGATAGCAATCAGCCCCAGCATTTT.

Points on this clone: This may stem from a read error, because a much larger clone lies one nucleotide away. The chain uses TRBV2 and TRBJ2-6, with unresolved D. CDR1 and CDR2 from the germline V gene are SNHLY and FYNNEI. This CDR3 is built from 13 residues. V gave up 7 bases and J gave up 0 bases, with 4 bases separating them. The CDR3 nucleotides are TGTGCCAGCAAAGCCTCTGGGGCCAACGTCCTGACTTTC. Its protein is CASKASGANVLTF.

The rearrangement links TRBV7-8 to TRBJ2-6, with D maybe TRBD1 (6 bases). Germline loops: CDR1 SGHVS, CDR2 FQNEAQ. V was shortened by 4 bases and J by 3 bases, with 16 bases between the two germline ends. The CDR3 has 17 amino acids. CDR3 residues: CASSSLVGALGANVLTF. The DNA for the CDR3 is TGTGCCAGCAGCTCGCTAGTGGGGGCGCTTGGGGCCAACGTCCTGACTTTC.

V usage is TRBV29-1 and J usage is TRBJ1-2; 8 bases line up with TRBD1. The V gene end was trimmed by 6 bases and the J gene end by 2 bases; junction bases not matched to a gene: 8. The CDR3 extends over 14 amino acids. Looked up from germline, CDR1 is SQVTM and CDR2 is ANQGSEA. CDR3: CSVAADRANYGYTF. CDR3 in DNA: TGCAGCGTCGCCGCGGACAGGGCAAACTATGGCTACACCTTC.

The chain carries TRBV24-1 and TRBJ2-5; weak D call: TRBD1 (6 bases). The V gene's germline CDR1 is KGHDR and CDR2 SFDVKD. The CDR3 has 14 amino acids. With 3 bases removed from V and 5 bases from J, the gap between germline ends came to 12 bases. The DNA for the CDR3 is TGTGCCACCAGTGATCCGAGACAGGTGGAGACCCAGTACTTC. Amino acid sequence: CATSDPRQVETQYF.

V usage is TRBV5-1 and J usage is TRBJ1-1, with D tentatively TRBD1 (6 bases). From germline, CDR1 is SGHRS and CDR2 YFSETQ. CDR3 length: 15 amino acids. Trimming cost V 4 bases and J 2 bases, with 15 bases left between them. The chain's CDR3 is CASSLRTATNTEAFF. The CDR3 DNA sequence: TGCGCCAGCAGCCTGCGGACAGCAACAAACACTGAAGCTTTCTTT.

The rearrangement links TRBV12-3 or TRBV12-4 to TRBJ1-2; D might be TRBD1 (5 bases). The length of the CDR3 is 13 residues. The V end lost 2 bases, the J end lost 4 bases, and 8 bases lay between the germline ends. The CDR3 nucleotides are TGTGCCAGCAGTTTACAGGACATCTATGGCTACACCTTC. It encodes CASSLQDIYGYTF.